Presented here are 26 T cell receptor beta chains from one specimen sequenced in a study of siplizumab effects on memory and regulatory T cells. Data came from immunoSEQ multiplex PCR; TCRdb stores just in-frame clones and leaves some out. The sample has tens of thousands of clones; just over 90% are singletons. Sequenced: CD8+ T cells sorted from blood. All receptors come from a human donor in good health.

The chain joins TRBV19 to TRBJ1-2; 7 bases fit TRBD1. CDR3 length equals 17 residues. Germline lookup yields CDR1 LNHDA and CDR2 SQIVND (reference sequence). V lost 7 bases to trimming and J lost 1 base; unmatched junction nucleotides: 15. The CDR3 DNA sequence: TGTGCCAGTAAGTTGGAAGGGGGCGGACTTCGTAACTATGGCTACACCTTC. It yields the protein CASKLEGGGLRNYGYTF.

The chain carries TRBV6-4 and TRBJ2-3, with 9 bases aligning to TRBD2. The CDR3 is 14 residues long. Germline CDR1 is MRHNA and CDR2 is SNTAGT. With V trimmed by 3 bases and J by 4 bases, 2 bases remained unmatched. The CDR3 DNA reads as TGTGCCAGCAGTGATTTAGCGGGAGCAGATACGCAGTATTTT. Amino acids: CASSDLAGADTQYF.

The chain has TRBV10-3 and TRBJ2-7, with D uncertain. This CDR3 contains 12 residues. CDR1 and CDR2 (germline): ENHRY, SYGVKD. V was shortened by 6 bases and J by 8 bases, with 14 bases between the two germline ends. The CDR3 nucleotides read TGTGCCATCAGGGACCCGGCCTGGCAGCAGTACTTC. Its protein product is CAIRDPAWQQYF.

The chain links TRBV7-2 to TRBJ2-4; 12 nucleotides align to TRBD2. The CDR3 extends over 15 amino acids. Germline V lookup: CDR1 SGHTA, CDR2 FQGNSA. V gave up 4 bases and J gave up 8 bases; unmatched junction bases: 6. CDR3 DNA: TGTGCCAGCAGCTCATGGACTAGCGGGATGGACATTCAGTACTTC. It is translated as CASSSWTSGMDIQYF.

As regards this clone: Germline is not matched at one junction end, which may reflect a read error. This chain uses TRBV7-6 with TRBJ2-5, with D maybe TRBD2 (6 bases). The germline gives CDR1 SGHVS, CDR2 FNYEAQ. This CDR3 contains 13 residues. The CDR3 sequence: CASSLAAQETQYF. The CDR3, as DNA: TGTGCCAGCAGTTTAGCGGCCCAAGAGACCCAGTACTTC.

The chain has TRBV7-9 and TRBJ1-4; D gene uncertain. The CDR3 has 15 amino acids. Germline V gene data show CDR1 as SEHNR and CDR2 as FQNEAQ (reference sequence). V lost 2 bases, J lost 0 bases, and 7 bases lay in between. The CDR3 reads CASSLFGATNEKLFF. The CDR3, as DNA: TGTGCCAGCAGCTTATTTGGGGCAACTAATGAAAAACTGTTTTTT.

The genes are TRBV6-1 and TRBJ2-7; no definite D call. Trimming removed 8 bases from V and 5 bases from J, with 22 bases in between. The CDR3 has 15 amino acids. Per germline, CDR1 MNHNS and CDR2 SASEGT. DNA for the CDR3: TGTGCCAGCGCCACCGCCCTCGAAGGGTCCCACGAGCAGTACTTC. Protein product: CASATALEGSHEQYF.

V is TRBV9 and J is TRBJ2-5; 10 nucleotides match TRBD2. The end of the DNA is better explained by TRBJ2-7, so the J call may be wrong. The CDR3 sequence is 15 residues long. Germline values: CDR1 SGDLS, CDR2 YYNGEE. Here the CDR3 DNA reads TGTGCCAGCAGCGTAACTAGCGGGACTCTCTACGAGCAGTACTTC. Translating it yields CASSVTSGTLYEQYF.

The chain carries TRBV19 and TRBJ1-5; 7 positions match TRBD1. Looked up from germline, CDR1 is LNHDA and CDR2 is SQIVND (reference sequence). V lost 4 bases to trimming and J lost 4 bases; unmatched junction nucleotides: 13. This CDR3 has 17 amino acids. The CDR3 DNA is TGTGCCAGTAGTAGCCCCAAATTGACAGGGTCGAATCAGCCCCAGCATTTT. It translates to CASSSPKLTGSNQPQHF. Supplemented by reference TRBV19 and TRBJ1-5, the full variable domain reads DGGITQSPKYLFRKEGQNVTLSCEQNLNHDAMYWYRQDPGQGLRLIYYSQIVNDFQKGDIAEGYSVSREKKESFPLTVTSAQKNPTAFYLCASSSPKLTGSNQPQHFGDGTRLSIL.

The genes are TRBV12-5 and TRBJ2-1; 14 bases agree with TRBD2. CDR1 and CDR2 from the germline V gene are LGHNT and FRNRAP. The CDR3 spans 17 residues. V gave up 6 bases and J gave up 7 bases; unmatched junction bases: 11. The DNA for the CDR3 is TGTGCTAGTGGCCTCGTCCCGGGACTAGCGGGAGAAAATGAGCAGTTCTTC. Residues: CASGLVPGLAGENEQFF.

The CDR3 sequence: CASSLTSGTGDIQPQHF. CDR3 in DNA: TGTGCCAGCAGCTTAACGTCGGGGACAGGGGATATTCAGCCCCAGCATTTT. This rearrangement joins TRBV7-3 to TRBJ1-5, with 10 bases fitting TRBD1. CDR3 length equals 17 residues. J gave up 6 bases and V 0 bases, and 8 bases lay outside the gene matches. Germline V gene data show CDR1 as SGHTA and CDR2 as FQGTGA.

The CDR3 here is CASSLALTGLGTEAFF. The CDR3 DNA reads as TGTGCCAGCAGCTTAGCGCTGACAGGGTTGGGCACTGAAGCTTTCTTT. The J gene is TRBJ1-1, the V gene TRBV7-9; 7 nucleotides match TRBD1. CDR1 is SEHNR and CDR2 is FQNEAQ in the germline V gene (reference sequence). The CDR3 totals 16 residues. Trimming took 0 bases from V and 4 from J; bases not matched to a gene: 8.

The J gene is TRBJ2-7, the V gene TRBV2; no firm D call. Deletions cut 8 bases from V and 3 bases from J, with 8 bases between. Per the germline V gene, CDR1 is SNHLY and CDR2 is FYNNEI. This CDR3 contains 11 residues. CDR3 amino acids: CASRELYEQYF. The DNA of the CDR3 is TGTGCCAGCCGAGAACTCTACGAGCAGTACTTC. Supplemented by reference TRBV2 and TRBJ2-7, the full variable domain reads EPEVTQTPSHQVTQMGQEVILRCVPISNHLYFYWYRQILGQKVEFLVSFYNNEISEKSEIFDDQFSVERPDGSNFTLKIRSTKLEDSAMYFCASRELYEQYFGPGTRLTVT.

The rearrangement joins TRBV9 to TRBJ2-1; 7 nucleotides match TRBD2. From germline, CDR1 is SGDLS and CDR2 YYNGEE. With V trimmed by 3 bases and J by 3 bases, 6 bases remained unmatched. The CDR3 contains 15 residues. The CDR3 sequence: CASSDGGGDYNEQFF. The CDR3 nucleotides read TGTGCCAGCAGCGACGGTGGGGGGGACTACAATGAGCAGTTCTTC.

V and J are TRBV7-9 and TRBJ1-2, with 9 bases fitting TRBD1. Germline CDR1 and CDR2: SEHNR and FQNEAQ (reference sequence). The CDR3 length is 15 residues. V dropped 3 bases and J dropped 7; count of bases not matched to a gene: 9. Here the CDR3 DNA reads TGTGCCAGCAGCTTTTCCCAACAGGGGGCAGGTGGCTACACCTTC. Its protein is CASSFSQQGAGGYTF.

The genes are TRBV9 and TRBJ2-7, with a tentative D call TRBD2 (6 bases). With 3 bases removed from V and 0 bases from J, the gap between germline ends came to 13 bases. The CDR3 length is 15 residues. CDR1 is SGDLS and CDR2 is YYNGEE in the germline V gene. CDR3 nucleotide sequence: TGTGCCAGCAGCGCGAGCGGGCAAAGCTCCTACGAGCAGTACTTC. Residues: CASSASGQSSYEQYF.

The rearrangement uses TRBV11-3 and TRBJ2-5; D could derive from TRBD1 or TRBD2 (5 bases each). This CDR3 has 13 amino acids. Germline assignment: CDR1 SGHNT and CDR2 YENEEA. V was pared by 5 bases and J by 7 bases, with 14 bases between. DNA of the CDR3: TGTGCCAGCAGCCCCTCGGGGCAGGCGACCCAGTACTTC. This codes for CASSPSGQATQYF.

The chain employs TRBV7-3 and TRBJ2-3; D gene unclear. V lost 3 bases and J lost 2, with 6 bases in between. The CDR3 consists of 13 residues. Per the germline V gene, CDR1 is SGHTA and CDR2 is FQGTGA. CDR3 amino acids: CASSFVLTDTQYF. The CDR3 nucleotides read TGTGCCAGCAGCTTTGTGCTCACAGATACGCAGTATTTT. Combining the CDR3 with reference TRBV7-3 and TRBJ2-3 gives the whole variable domain GAGVSQTPSNKVTEKGKYVELRCDPISGHTALYWYRQSLGQGPEFLIYFQGTGAADDSGLPNDRFFAVRPEGSVSTLKIQRTERGDSAVYLCASSFVLTDTQYFGPGTRLTVL.

The table lists this clone with a count of one. This chain connects TRBV11-3 to TRBJ2-3, with 13 bases lining up with TRBD2. V lost 2 bases, J lost 4 bases, and 3 bases stayed unmatched. Germline V CDR1 and CDR2: SGHNT, YENEEA. The CDR3 covers 16 residues. The CDR3 sequence is CASSLRTSGSSDTQYF. The CDR3 nucleotides read TGTGCCAGCAGCTTAAGGACTAGCGGGAGTTCAGATACGCAGTATTTT.

The chain has TRBV6-6 and TRBJ2-6; either TRBD1 or TRBD2 may fit D (6 bases each). The CDR3 has 15 amino acids. CDR1 and CDR2 (germline): MNHNY, SVGAGI (reference sequence). The V end lost 2 bases, the J end lost 2 bases, and 7 bases lay between the germline ends. Written as DNA, the CDR3 is TGTGCCAGCAGTTACAGGGGGGCTGGGGCCAACGTCCTGACTTTC. It codes for CASSYRGAGANVLTF.

The gene calls are TRBV30 and TRBJ2-7, with D possibly matching TRBD2 (5 bases). There are 14 residues in the CDR3. V was cut by 0 bases and J by 3 bases, with 12 bases left in between. Germline V gives CDR1 GTSNPN, CDR2 SVGIG (reference sequence). In DNA form, the CDR3 reads TGTGCCTGGAGTGTACTCGGGGAGATCTACGAGCAGTACTTC. Translation gives CAWSVLGEIYEQYF.

The DNA of the CDR3 is TGTGCCAGCAGGTCAAAGGACAGGCCGGAGACCCAGTACTTC. Encoded protein: CASRSKDRPETQYF. This chain joins TRBV7-9 and TRBJ2-5; 7 bases are a match to TRBD1. J was trimmed by 5 bases and V by 6 bases; bases with no gene match: 9. Germline-derived CDR1 and CDR2 are SEHNR and FQNEAQ (reference sequence). The CDR3 sequence is 14 residues long.

This chain's CDR3 is CASSVQGGEETQYF. The CDR3 DNA sequence: TGTGCCAGCAGCGTCCAGGGGGGGGAAGAGACCCAGTACTTC. The V gene is TRBV9, the J gene TRBJ2-5, with D possibly being TRBD1 or TRBD2 (7 bases each). This CDR3 comprises 14 residues. Trimming pared 2 bases from V and 3 bases from J, leaving 11 bases between. Germline CDR1 is SGDLS and CDR2 is YYNGEE.

The rearrangement links TRBV27 to TRBJ2-7; weak D call: TRBD2 (6 bases). The CDR3 extends over 13 amino acids. From germline, CDR1 is MNHEY and CDR2 SMNVEV (reference sequence). V lost 4 bases and J 2 bases, leaving 9 bases between the germline ends. The CDR3 is CASSSGRTYEQYF. The CDR3 DNA follows: TGTGCCAGCAGTTCCGGGAGAACCTACGAGCAGTACTTC.

The chain recombines TRBV6-1 with TRBJ1-3; possibly TRBD1 for D (6 bases). From germline, CDR1 is MNHNS and CDR2 SASEGT. The V end was cut by 2 bases, the J end by 2 bases, with 16 bases between. The CDR3 has 17 amino acids. CDR3: CASSEFRLRGTGNTIYF. The DNA for the CDR3 is TGTGCCAGCAGTGAATTTCGTCTTAGGGGGACTGGAAACACCATATATTTT.

This clone showed up just once. The CDR3 reads CASGPSGELFF. CDR3 nucleotide sequence: TGTGCCAGCGGTCCGTCCGGGGAGCTGTTTTTT. This chain joins TRBV5-5 and TRBJ2-2, with no clear D. From germline, CDR1 is SGHKS and CDR2 YYEKEE (reference sequence). CDR3 length equals 11 residues. The V end lost 7 bases, the J end lost 6 bases, and 7 bases lay between the germline ends.